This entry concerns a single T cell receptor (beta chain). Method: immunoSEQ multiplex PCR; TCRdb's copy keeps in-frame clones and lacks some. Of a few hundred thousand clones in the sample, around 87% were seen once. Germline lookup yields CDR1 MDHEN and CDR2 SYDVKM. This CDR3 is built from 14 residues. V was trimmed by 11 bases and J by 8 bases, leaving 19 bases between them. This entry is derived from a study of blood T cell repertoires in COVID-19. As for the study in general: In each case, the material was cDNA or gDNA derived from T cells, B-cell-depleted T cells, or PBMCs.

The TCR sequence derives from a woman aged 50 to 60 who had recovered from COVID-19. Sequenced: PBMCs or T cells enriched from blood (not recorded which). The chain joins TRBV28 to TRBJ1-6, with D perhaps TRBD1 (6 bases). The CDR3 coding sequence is TGTGCCGCAACCGGGGGGCTGGGGTATTCACCCCTCCACTTT. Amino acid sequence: CAATGGLGYSPLHF.